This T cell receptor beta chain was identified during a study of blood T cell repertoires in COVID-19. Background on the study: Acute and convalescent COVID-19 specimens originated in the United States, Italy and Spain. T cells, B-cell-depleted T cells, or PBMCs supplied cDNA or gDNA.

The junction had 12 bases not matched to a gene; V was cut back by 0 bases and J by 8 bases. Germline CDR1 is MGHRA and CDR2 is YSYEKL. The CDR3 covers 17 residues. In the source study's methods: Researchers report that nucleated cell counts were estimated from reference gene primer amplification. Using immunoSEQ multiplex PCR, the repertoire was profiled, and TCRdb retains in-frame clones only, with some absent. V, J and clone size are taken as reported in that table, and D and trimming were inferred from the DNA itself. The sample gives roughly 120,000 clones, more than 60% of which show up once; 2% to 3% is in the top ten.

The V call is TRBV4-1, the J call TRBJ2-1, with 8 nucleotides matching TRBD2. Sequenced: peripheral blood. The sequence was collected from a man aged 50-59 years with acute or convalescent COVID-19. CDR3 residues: CASSQDLRGAGDYEQFF. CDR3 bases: TGCGCCAGCAGCCAAGATCTGCGGGGAGCGGGAGACTATGAGCAGTTCTTC.